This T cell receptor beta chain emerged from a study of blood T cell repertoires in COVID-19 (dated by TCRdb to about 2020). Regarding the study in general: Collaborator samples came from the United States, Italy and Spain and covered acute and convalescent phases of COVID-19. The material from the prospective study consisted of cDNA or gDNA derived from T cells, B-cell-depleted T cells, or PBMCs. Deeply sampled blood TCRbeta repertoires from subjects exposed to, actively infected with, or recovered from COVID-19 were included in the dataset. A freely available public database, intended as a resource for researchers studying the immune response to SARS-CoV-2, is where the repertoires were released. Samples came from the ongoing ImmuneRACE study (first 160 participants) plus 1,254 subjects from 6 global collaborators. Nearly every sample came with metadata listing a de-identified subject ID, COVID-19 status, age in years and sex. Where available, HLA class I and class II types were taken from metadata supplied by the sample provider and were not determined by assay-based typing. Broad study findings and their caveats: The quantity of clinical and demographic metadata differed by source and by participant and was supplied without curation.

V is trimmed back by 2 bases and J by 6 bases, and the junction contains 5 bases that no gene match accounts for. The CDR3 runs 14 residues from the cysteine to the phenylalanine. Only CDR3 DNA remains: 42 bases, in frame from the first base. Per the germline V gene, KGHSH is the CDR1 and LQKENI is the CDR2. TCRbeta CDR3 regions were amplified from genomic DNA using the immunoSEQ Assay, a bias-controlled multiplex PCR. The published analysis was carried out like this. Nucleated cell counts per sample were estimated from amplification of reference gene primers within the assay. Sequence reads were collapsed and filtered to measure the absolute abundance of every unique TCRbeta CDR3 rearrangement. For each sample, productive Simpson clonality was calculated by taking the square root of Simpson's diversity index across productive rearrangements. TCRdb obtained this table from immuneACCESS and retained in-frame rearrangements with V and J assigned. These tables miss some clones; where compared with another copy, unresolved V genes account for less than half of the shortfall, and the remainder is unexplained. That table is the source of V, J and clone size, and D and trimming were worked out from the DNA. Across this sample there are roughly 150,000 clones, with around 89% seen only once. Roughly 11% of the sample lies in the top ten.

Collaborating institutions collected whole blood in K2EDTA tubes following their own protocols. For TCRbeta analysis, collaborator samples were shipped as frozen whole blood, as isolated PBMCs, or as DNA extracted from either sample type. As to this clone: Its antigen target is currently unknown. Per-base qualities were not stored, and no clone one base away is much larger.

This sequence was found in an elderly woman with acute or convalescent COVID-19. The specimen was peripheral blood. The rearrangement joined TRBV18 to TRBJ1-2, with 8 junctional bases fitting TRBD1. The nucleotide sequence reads TGTGCCAGCTCACCAACGGGACAGGATCATGGCTACACCTTC. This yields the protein CASSPTGQDHGYTF.